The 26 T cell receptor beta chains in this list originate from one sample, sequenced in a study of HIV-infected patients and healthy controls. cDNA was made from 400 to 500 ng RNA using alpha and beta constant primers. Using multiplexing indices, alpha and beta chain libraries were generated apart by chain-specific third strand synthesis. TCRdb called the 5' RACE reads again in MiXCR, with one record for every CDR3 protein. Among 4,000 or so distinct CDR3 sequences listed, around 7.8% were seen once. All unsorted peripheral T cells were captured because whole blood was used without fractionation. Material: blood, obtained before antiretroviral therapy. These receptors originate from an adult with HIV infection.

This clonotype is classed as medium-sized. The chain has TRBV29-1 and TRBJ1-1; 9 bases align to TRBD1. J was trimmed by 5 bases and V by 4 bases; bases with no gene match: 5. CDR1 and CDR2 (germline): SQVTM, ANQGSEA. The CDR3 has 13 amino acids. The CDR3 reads CSVAPGQGTEAFF. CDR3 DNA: TGCAGCGTTGCACCGGGACAGGGAACTGAAGCTTTCTTT.

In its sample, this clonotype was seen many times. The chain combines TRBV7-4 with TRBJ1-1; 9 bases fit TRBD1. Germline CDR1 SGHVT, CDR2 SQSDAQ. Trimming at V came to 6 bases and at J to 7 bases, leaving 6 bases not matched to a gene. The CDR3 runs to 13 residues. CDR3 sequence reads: CASRIQGASEAFF. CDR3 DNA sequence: TGTGCCAGCAGAATACAGGGGGCGAGTGAAGCTTTCTTT.

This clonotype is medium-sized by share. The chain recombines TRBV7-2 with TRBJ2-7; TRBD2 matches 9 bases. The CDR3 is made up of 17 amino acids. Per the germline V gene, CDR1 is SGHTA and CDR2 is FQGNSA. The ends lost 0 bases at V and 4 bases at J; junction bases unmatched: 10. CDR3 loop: CASSLATSGLSGYEQYF. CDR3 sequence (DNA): TGTGCCAGCAGCTTAGCGACTAGCGGACTTTCAGGGTACGAGCAGTACTTC.

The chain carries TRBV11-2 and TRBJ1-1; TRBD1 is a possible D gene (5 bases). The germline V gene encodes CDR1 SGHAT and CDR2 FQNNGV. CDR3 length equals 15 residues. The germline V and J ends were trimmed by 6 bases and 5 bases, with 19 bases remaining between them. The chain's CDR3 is CASSPPRAGPTEAFF. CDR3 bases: TGTGCCAGCAGTCCCCCCCGCGCAGGGCCAACTGAAGCTTTCTTT.

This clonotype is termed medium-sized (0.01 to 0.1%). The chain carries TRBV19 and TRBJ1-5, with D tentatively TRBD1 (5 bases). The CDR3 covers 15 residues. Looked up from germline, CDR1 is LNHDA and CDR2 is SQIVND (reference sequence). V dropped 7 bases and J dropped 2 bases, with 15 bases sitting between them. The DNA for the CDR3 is TGTGCCAGTACCACCACCCAGGGACGCAATCAGCCCCAGCATTTT. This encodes CASTTTQGRNQPQHF.

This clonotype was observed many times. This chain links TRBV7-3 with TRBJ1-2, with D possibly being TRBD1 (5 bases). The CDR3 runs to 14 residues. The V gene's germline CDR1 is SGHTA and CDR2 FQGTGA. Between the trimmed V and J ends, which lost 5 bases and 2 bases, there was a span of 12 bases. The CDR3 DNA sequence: TGTGCCAGCAGCCCAACAACAGGAAACTATGGCTACACCTTC. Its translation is CASSPTTGNYGYTF.

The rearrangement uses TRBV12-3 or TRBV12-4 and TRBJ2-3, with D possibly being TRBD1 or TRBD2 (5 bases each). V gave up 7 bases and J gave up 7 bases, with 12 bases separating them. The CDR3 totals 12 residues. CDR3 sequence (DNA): TGTGCCAGCACCGGACTGGACAATACGCAGTATTTT. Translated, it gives CASTGLDNTQYF.

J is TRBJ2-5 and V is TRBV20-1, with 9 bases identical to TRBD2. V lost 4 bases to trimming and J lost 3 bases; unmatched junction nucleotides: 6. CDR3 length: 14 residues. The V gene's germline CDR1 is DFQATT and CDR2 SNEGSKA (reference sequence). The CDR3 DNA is TGCAGTGCTATTGGCGGGGGGGCCAAAGAGACCCAGTACTTC. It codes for CSAIGGGAKETQYF.

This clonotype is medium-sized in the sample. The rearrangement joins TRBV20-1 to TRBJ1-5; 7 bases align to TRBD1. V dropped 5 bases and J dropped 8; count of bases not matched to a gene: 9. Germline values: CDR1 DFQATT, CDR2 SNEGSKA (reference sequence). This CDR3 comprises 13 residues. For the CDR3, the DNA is TGCAGTGCTGGAGGACTTACAGGGGAGCCCCAGCATTTT. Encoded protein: CSAGGLTGEPQHF.

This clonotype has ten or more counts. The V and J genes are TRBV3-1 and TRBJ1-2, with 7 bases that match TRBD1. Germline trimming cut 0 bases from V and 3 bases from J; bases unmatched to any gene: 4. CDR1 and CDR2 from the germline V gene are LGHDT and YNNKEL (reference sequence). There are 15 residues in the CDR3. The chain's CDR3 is CASSQDYGTDYGYTF. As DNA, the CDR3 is TGTGCCAGCAGCCAAGATTACGGGACAGACTATGGCTACACCTTC.

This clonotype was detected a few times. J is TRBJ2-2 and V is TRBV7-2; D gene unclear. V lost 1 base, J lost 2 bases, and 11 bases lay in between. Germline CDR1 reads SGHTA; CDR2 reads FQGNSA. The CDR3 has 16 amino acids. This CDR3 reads CASSLDPGANTGELFF. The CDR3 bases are TGTGCCAGCAGCTTAGATCCAGGAGCAAACACCGGGGAGCTGTTTTTT.

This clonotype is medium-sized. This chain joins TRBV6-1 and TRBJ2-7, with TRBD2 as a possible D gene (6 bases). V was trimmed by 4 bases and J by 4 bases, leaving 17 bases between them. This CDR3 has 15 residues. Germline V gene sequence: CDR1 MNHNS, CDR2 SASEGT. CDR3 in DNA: TGTGCCAGCAGTGTCCCGATTGCGGAGGGGTACGAGCAGTACTTC. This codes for CASSVPIAEGYEQYF.

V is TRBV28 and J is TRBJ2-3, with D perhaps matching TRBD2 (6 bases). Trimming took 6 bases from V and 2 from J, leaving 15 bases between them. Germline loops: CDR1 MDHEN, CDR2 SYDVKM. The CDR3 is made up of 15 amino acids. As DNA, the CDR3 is TGTGCCAGCAGCTTCGGTGGAGGGGCCACAGATACGCAGTATTTT. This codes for CASSFGGGATDTQYF. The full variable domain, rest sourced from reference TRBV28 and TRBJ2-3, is DVKVTQSSRYLVKRTGEKVFLECVQDMDHENMFWYRQDPGLGLRLIYFSYDVKMKEKGDIPEGYSVSREKKERFSLILESASTNQTSMYLCASSFGGGATDTQYFGPGTRLTVL.

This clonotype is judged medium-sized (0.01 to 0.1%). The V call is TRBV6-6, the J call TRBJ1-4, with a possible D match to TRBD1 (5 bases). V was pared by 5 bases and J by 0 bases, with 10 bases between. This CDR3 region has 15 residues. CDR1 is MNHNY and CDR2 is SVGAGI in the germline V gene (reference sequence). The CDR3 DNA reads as TGTGCCAGCAGTCAAGGGGCTGCAACTAATGAAAAACTGTTTTTT. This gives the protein CASSQGAATNEKLFF.

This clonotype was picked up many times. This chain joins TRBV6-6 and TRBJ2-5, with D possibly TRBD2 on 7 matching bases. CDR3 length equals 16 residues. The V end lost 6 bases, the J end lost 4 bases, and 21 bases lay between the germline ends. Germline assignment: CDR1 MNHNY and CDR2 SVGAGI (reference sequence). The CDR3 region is CASSPRGGAGRETQYF. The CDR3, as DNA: TGTGCCAGCAGCCCGAGGGGGGGCGCCGGTCGAGAGACCCAGTACTTC.

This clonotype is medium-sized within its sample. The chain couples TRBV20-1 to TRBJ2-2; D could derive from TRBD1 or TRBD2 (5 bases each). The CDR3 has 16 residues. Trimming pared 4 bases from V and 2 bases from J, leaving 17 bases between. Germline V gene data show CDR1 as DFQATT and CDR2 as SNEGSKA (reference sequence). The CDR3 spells CSAKDPTGTNTGELFF. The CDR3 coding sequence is TGCAGTGCTAAAGACCCTACCGGGACCAACACCGGGGAGCTGTTTTTT.

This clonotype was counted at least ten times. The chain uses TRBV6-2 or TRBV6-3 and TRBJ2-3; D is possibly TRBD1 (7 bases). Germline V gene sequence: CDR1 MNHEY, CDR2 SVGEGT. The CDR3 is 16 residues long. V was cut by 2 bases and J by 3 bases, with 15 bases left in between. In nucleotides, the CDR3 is TGTGCCAGCAGTTACGCGGGACAGACCAAGACAGATACGCAGTATTTT. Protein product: CASSYAGQTKTDTQYF.

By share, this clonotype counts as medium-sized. DNA of the CDR3: TGTGCCACCAGTGATTTTGAGGCTTTTAACACCGGGGAGCTGTTTTTT. Translation gives CATSDFEAFNTGELFF. The V and J genes are TRBV24-1 and TRBJ2-2; D ambiguous. V was pared by 1 base and J by 2 bases, with 10 bases between. Germline CDR1 reads KGHDR; CDR2 reads SFDVKD. The CDR3 covers 16 residues.

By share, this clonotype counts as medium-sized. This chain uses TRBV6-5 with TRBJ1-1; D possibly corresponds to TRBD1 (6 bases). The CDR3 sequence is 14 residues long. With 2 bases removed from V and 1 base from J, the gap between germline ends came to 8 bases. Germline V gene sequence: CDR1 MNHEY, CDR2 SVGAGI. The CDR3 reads CASSYQGSNTEAFF. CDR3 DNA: TGTGCCAGCAGTTACCAGGGGTCGAACACTGAAGCTTTCTTT.

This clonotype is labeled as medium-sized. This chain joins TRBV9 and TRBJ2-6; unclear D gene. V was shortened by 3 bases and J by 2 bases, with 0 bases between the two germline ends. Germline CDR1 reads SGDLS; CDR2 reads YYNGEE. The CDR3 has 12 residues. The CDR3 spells CASSAGANVLTF. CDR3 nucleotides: TGTGCCAGCAGCGCTGGGGCCAACGTCCTGACTTTC.

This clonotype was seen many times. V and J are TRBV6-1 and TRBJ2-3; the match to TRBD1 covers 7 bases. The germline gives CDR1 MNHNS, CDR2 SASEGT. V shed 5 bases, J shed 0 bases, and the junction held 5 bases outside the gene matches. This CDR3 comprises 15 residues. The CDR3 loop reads CASSLQGQSTDTQYF. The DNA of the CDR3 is TGTGCCAGCAGTCTACAGGGGCAAAGCACAGATACGCAGTATTTT.

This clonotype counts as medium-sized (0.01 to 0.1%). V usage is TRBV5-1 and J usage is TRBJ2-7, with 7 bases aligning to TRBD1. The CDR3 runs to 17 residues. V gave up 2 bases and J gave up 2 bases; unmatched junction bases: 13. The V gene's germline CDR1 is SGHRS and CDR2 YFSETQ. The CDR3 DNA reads TGCGCCAGCAGCTTTCCTTGGACAGGCGGTTCCACCTACGAGCAGTACTTC. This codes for CASSFPWTGGSTYEQYF.

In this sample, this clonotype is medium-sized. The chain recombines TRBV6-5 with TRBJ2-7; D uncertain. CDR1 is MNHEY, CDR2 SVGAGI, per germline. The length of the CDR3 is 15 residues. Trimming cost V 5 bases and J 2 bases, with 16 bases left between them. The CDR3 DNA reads TGTGCCAGCAGTCCCCTTCCATCCGATACCTACGAGCAGTACTTC. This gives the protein CASSPLPSDTYEQYF.

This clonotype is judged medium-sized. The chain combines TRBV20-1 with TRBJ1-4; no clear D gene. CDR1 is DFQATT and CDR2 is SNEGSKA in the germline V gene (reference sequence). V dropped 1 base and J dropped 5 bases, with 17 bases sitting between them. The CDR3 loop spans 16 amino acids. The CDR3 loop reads CSARGRGVAANEKLFF. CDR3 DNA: TGCAGTGCTAGAGGCCGAGGAGTCGCCGCAAATGAAAAACTGTTTTTT.

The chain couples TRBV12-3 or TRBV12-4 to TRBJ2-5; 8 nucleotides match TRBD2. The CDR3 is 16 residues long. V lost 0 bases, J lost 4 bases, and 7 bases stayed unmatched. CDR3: CASSLASGGGTETQYF. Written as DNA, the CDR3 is TGTGCCAGCAGTTTAGCGAGCGGGGGAGGGACAGAGACCCAGTACTTC.

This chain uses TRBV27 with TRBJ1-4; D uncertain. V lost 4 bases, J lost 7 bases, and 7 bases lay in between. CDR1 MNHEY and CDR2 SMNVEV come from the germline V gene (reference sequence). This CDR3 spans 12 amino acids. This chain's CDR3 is CASSSRSEKLFF. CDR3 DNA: TGTGCCAGCAGTTCTCGGAGTGAAAAACTGTTTTTT.